Shown below are 14 T cell receptor beta chains from a single sample sequenced in a study of blood T cell repertoires in COVID-19. TCRdb's table, derived via immunoSEQ multiplex PCR, lists solely in-frame clones and lacks some. Of nearly 110,000 clones detected, more than 70% appear once; the ten largest clones hold 4.9%. Sequencing was performed on peripheral blood. These receptor sequences come from a man between 40 and 49 years old with active or convalescent COVID-19.

V gene TRBV10-1 combines with J gene TRBJ1-2, with 10 positions matching TRBD1. The CDR3 spans 18 residues. Germline V lookup: CDR1 WNHNN, CDR2 SYGVQD (reference sequence). J gave up 2 bases and V 0 bases, and 9 bases lay outside the gene matches. CDR3: CASSESTRLGQGNYGYTF. The CDR3 coding sequence is TGCGCCAGCAGTGAGTCGACTCGTCTGGGACAGGGGAACTATGGCTACACCTTC.

V is TRBV6-2 or TRBV6-3 and J is TRBJ1-5; TRBD1 might be the D (5 bases). Trimming took off 2 bases at V and 6 bases at J, with 17 bases between the two ends. The CDR3 is 16 residues long. Per the germline V gene, CDR1 is MNHEY and CDR2 is SVGEGT. The CDR3 region is CASSYRRVGSGQPQHF. The CDR3 DNA is TGTGCCAGCAGTTACCGCAGGGTTGGATCGGGTCAGCCCCAGCATTTT.

The V call is TRBV24-1, the J call TRBJ1-1; 7 positions match TRBD1. Germline V lookup: CDR1 KGHDR, CDR2 SFDVKD. After removal of 8 bases from V and 8 bases from J, the junction contained 7 bases not matched to a gene. The CDR3 totals 12 residues. The CDR3 protein is CATKGTAEEAFF. CDR3 coding DNA: TGTGCCACCAAAGGGACAGCCGAAGAAGCTTTCTTT.

The table lists this clone with a few counts. Other DNA sequences in this specimen translate into the identical CDR3. The chain's CDR3 is CASSSGISNQPQHF. CDR3 in DNA: TGTGCCAGCAGCTCCGGGATAAGCAATCAGCCCCAGCATTTT. The chain combines TRBV7-9 with TRBJ1-5; unclear D gene. The germline CDR1 and CDR2 sequences are SEHNR and FQNEAQ (reference sequence). Trimming left V 4 bases short and J 1 base short, with 8 bases between. The CDR3 is 14 residues long.

This clone turned up a few times. The chain recombines TRBV7-2 with TRBJ1-1; maybe TRBD1 (5 bases). Trimming pared 5 bases from V and 1 base from J, leaving 14 bases between. Germline CDR1 and CDR2: SGHTA and FQGNSA. The CDR3 totals 15 residues. DNA for the CDR3: TGTGCCAGCAGCCTAATCAGGACAACGAACACTGAAGCTTTCTTT. This gives the protein CASSLIRTTNTEAFF.

V usage is TRBV30 and J usage is TRBJ2-7; D gene unclear. The CDR3 runs to 12 residues. Trimming took off 2 bases at V and 1 base at J, with 6 bases between the two ends. Germline CDR1 is GTSNPN and CDR2 is SVGIG (reference sequence). The CDR3 DNA follows: TGTGCCTGGAGTTCAGTTTCCTACGAGCAGTACTTC. As protein: CAWSSVSYEQYF.

This chain uses TRBV5-1 with TRBJ2-5, with TRBD1 matching 7 bases. The CDR3 is 14 amino acids. The germline V gene encodes CDR1 SGHRS and CDR2 YFSETQ. The trim removed 6 bases at V and 4 bases at J, leaving 9 bases unmatched. The CDR3 sequence: CASTQGWVGETQYF. As DNA, the CDR3 is TGCGCCAGCACACAGGGGTGGGTAGGAGAGACCCAGTACTTC.

The V gene is TRBV11-1, the J gene TRBJ2-5; perhaps TRBD2 as D (6 bases). This CDR3 has 15 amino acids. In germline, CDR1 is SGHAT, CDR2 FQDESV (reference sequence). Trimming removed 2 bases from V and 2 bases from J, with 12 bases in between. The CDR3 here is CASSLLGGRQETQYF. Written as DNA, the CDR3 is TGTGCCAGCAGCTTATTGGGGGGAAGACAAGAGACCCAGTACTTC.

The chain is built from TRBV15 and TRBJ2-7; D is possibly TRBD1 (5 bases). The CDR3 consists of 12 residues. Germline CDR1 and CDR2: LNHNV and YYDKDF (reference sequence). V shed 8 bases and J shed 3 bases, with 11 bases lying between them. The CDR3 bases are TGTGCCACCGGGCAGGGTCTCTACGAGCAGTACTTC. Translation gives CATGQGLYEQYF.

V is TRBV7-2 and J is TRBJ2-3; 9 nucleotides match TRBD2. CDR1 and CDR2 (germline): SGHTA, FQGNSA. V shed 2 bases, J shed 1 base, and the junction held 13 bases outside the gene matches. The CDR3 is 19 residues long. The DNA of the CDR3 is TGTGCCAGCAGCTTACGGCGGGAGGGCCCGGGTCCCCGCACAGATACGCAGTATTTT. Its translation: CASSLRREGPGPRTDTQYF. The whole variable domain, filled in from reference TRBV7-2 and TRBJ2-3, reads GAGVSQSPSNKVTEKGKDVELRCDPISGHTALYWYRQSLGQGLEFLIYFQGNSAPDKSGLPSDRFSAERTGGSVSTLTIQRTQQEDSAVYLCASSLRREGPGPRTDTQYFGPGTRLTVL.

The chain carries TRBV7-2 and TRBJ2-3, with TRBD1 matching over 10 bases. Germline CDR1 and CDR2: SGHTA and FQGNSA. V was pared by 5 bases and J by 4 bases, with 6 bases of the junction left unmatched. This CDR3 has 15 residues. CDR3 DNA: TGTGCCAGCAGCAGACAGGGGGCGAAGTCAGATACGCAGTATTTT. Its protein is CASSRQGAKSDTQYF.

The CDR3 DNA reads TGTGCCAGTAGTGGACAGGGGATTGAAAAACTGTTTTTT. Protein: CASSGQGIEKLFF. This rearrangement joins TRBV19 to TRBJ1-4; 9 positions agree with TRBD1. CDR3 length: 13 amino acids. With 5 bases clipped from V and 7 bases from J, the junction kept 2 bases outside the gene matches. Germline CDR1 is LNHDA and CDR2 is SQIVND (reference sequence).

V usage is TRBV28 and J usage is TRBJ1-1, with a possible D match to TRBD1 (6 bases). CDR1 and CDR2 (germline): MDHEN, SYDVKM. The CDR3 totals 15 residues. Trimming pared 6 bases from V and 1 base from J, leaving 15 bases between. The CDR3 DNA reads TGTGCCAGCAGGGGTAGATCCAGGGGGAACACTGAAGCTTTCTTT. The encoded protein is CASRGRSRGNTEAFF.

The CDR3 DNA reads TGTGCCAGCAGCTTAGCGCCAACAGGGGGCACTGAAGCTTTCTTT. Translation: CASSLAPTGGTEAFF. The chain couples TRBV7-9 to TRBJ1-1; TRBD1 matches at 8 bases. Per germline, CDR1 SEHNR and CDR2 FQNEAQ (reference sequence). The CDR3 has 15 amino acids. Trimming removed 0 bases from V and 4 bases from J; junction bases left unmatched: 4. The full variable domain, with the rest looked up from reference TRBV7-9 and TRBJ1-1, is DTGVSQNPRHKITKRGQNVTFRCDPISEHNRLYWYRQTLGQGPEFLTYFQNEAQLEKSRLLSDRFSAERPKGSFSTLEIQRTEQGDSAMYLCASSLAPTGGTEAFFGQGTRLTVV.